The 31 T cell receptor beta chains presented below share a single source sample, sequenced in a study of blood T cells in healthy people across ages. A second PCR of 7 to 11 cycles used a sample-barcoded 5' primer and a J-beta primer mix. TCRdb re-derived calls from the 5' RACE reads in MiXCR, one entry per CDR3 protein. The repertoire includes roughly 1,700,000 distinct CDR3 sequences, approximately 28% of them detected once, and 7.7% sits in the top ten. Sequenced input: blood. All receptors derive from a woman between 25 and 40 years old in good health.

This clonotype was seen a handful of times. One junction end does not reproduce the germline sequence, and a read error may be involved. This chain joins TRBV10-3 and TRBJ2-5; D is ambiguous. The CDR3 length is 13 residues. CDR1 is ENHRY and CDR2 is SYGVKD in the germline V gene. CDR3 residues: CAVSESDQETQYF. Here the CDR3 DNA reads TGTGCCGTCAGTGAGAGCGATCAAGAGACCCAGTACTTC.

This clonotype was counted a few times. An end of the junction differs from the germline gene, which may be a read error. The J gene is TRBJ1-1, the V gene TRBV6-5; a weak D match, TRBD1 (6 bases). Germline CDR1 MNHEY, CDR2 SVGAGI. CDR3 length: 16 amino acids. In DNA, the CDR3 is TGTGCCGGCAGTGGGGGGGCGGGAAGGAGTAGGACTGAAGCTTTCTTT. This sequence encodes CAGSGGAGRSRTEAFF.

V and J are TRBV10-3 and TRBJ2-4; the D call may be TRBD1 or TRBD2 (5 bases each). The germline V and J ends were trimmed by 0 bases and 13 bases, with 10 bases remaining between them. Germline CDR1 is ENHRY and CDR2 is SYGVKD. The CDR3 sequence is 12 residues long. CDR3 region: CAISESPGPQYF. As DNA, the CDR3 is TGTGCCATCAGTGAGTCGCCGGGGCCGCAGTACTTC.

This clonotype was counted only a few times. The chain links TRBV6-2 or TRBV6-3 to TRBJ2-7, with D perhaps TRBD2 (7 bases). The germline V and J ends were trimmed by 7 bases and 2 bases, with 21 bases remaining between them. Per the germline V gene, CDR1 is MNHEY and CDR2 is SVGEGT. The CDR3 runs 16 residues. The CDR3: CASTPRGRGKPYEQYF. CDR3 DNA sequence: TGTGCCAGCACTCCCCGGGGGCGGGGGAAGCCCTACGAGCAGTACTTC.

This clonotype was detected only a few times. At one end, the junction sequence differs from germline, possibly due to a read error. This chain joins TRBV5-1 and TRBJ1-1; 8 bases match TRBD1. Germline CDR1 and CDR2: SGHRS and YFSETQ. This CDR3 is 14 amino acids long. The CDR3 sequence: CTSAPRQGHTEAFF. The DNA for the CDR3 is TGCACCAGCGCCCCGAGACAGGGGCACACTGAAGCTTTCTTT.

The rearrangement uses TRBV28 and TRBJ1-1; a weak D match, TRBD1 (6 bases). Germline CDR1 reads MDHEN; CDR2 reads SYDVKM. This CDR3 is built from 12 residues. In DNA form, the CDR3 reads TGTACCGGCAGGGACATACCCACTGAAGCTTTCTTT. This translates into CTGRDIPTEAFF.

This clonotype was recorded at least ten times. V and J are TRBV9 and TRBJ2-7; 8 bases are a match to TRBD1. V was pared by 4 bases and J by 7 bases, with 13 bases of the junction left unmatched. This CDR3 contains 15 residues. Germline V gives CDR1 SGDLS, CDR2 YYNGEE. The DNA for the CDR3 is TGTGCCAGCAGCCAAACAGGGGGGATCCTTGGGGAGCAGTACTTC. Translation gives CASSQTGGILGEQYF.

This clonotype showed up just a few times. V and J are TRBV5-1 and TRBJ1-1; D unresolved. V was cut by 0 bases and J by 5 bases, with 11 bases left in between. Germline V gene sequence: CDR1 SGHRS, CDR2 YFSETQ. This CDR3 region has 14 residues. The CDR3 is CASSLVGIRTEAFF. The CDR3 DNA follows: TGCGCCAGCAGCTTGGTGGGGATACGGACTGAAGCTTTCTTT. The full variable domain, in which reference TRBV5-1 and TRBJ1-1 provide the parts outside the CDR3, is KAGVTQTPRYLIKTRGQQVTLSCSPISGHRSVSWYQQTPGQGLQFLFEYFSETQRNKGNFPGRFSGRQFSNSRSEMNVSTLELGDSALYLCASSLVGIRTEAFFGQGTRLTVV.

There are many counts of this clonotype. V usage is TRBV7-9 and J usage is TRBJ2-1; D is tentatively TRBD1 or TRBD2 (7 bases each). Germline V gene data show CDR1 as SEHNR and CDR2 as FQNEAQ (reference sequence). Trimming took 5 bases from V and 15 from J, leaving 26 bases between them. The length of the CDR3 is 15 residues. Here the CDR3 DNA reads TGTGCCAGCAGCCTTGGGAGGGGGCCCGGACCGGTCTTGTTCTTC. This sequence encodes CASSLGRGPGPVLFF. Full variable domain (outside the CDR3, taken from reference TRBV7-9 and TRBJ2-1): DTGVSQNPRHKITKRGQNVTFRCDPISEHNRLYWYRQTLGQGPEFLTYFQNEAQLEKSRLLSDRFSAERPKGSFSTLEIQRTEQGDSAMYLCASSLGRGPGPVLFFGPGTRLTVL.

The chain recombines TRBV20-1 with TRBJ2-3; possibly TRBD1 for D (5 bases). This CDR3 has 13 residues. CDR1 is DFQATT, CDR2 SNEGSKA, per germline (reference sequence). The ends were cut back, 4 bases at V and 3 bases at J, with 11 bases in the middle. The CDR3 nucleotides read TGCAGTGCTATGTCAGGGTTGACAGATACGCAGTATTTT. Amino acids: CSAMSGLTDTQYF.

This clonotype was detected once. One end of the junction is discordant with germline, which a read error may explain. The chain uses TRBV27 and TRBJ2-5; the D is unclear. The length of the CDR3 is 14 residues. Germline V CDR1 and CDR2: MNHEY, SMNVEV (reference sequence). CDR3 sequence (DNA): TGTGCCAGCAGTTTCTTCCAGAGCCAAGAGGCCCAGTACTTC. Amino acids: CASSFFQSQEAQYF.

The J gene is TRBJ2-1, the V gene TRBV2, with 7 bases identical to TRBD2. CDR3 length equals 15 residues. CDR1 is SNHLY and CDR2 is FYNNEI in the germline V gene. V lost 2 bases, J lost 5 bases, and 6 bases stayed unmatched. CDR3 nucleotide sequence: TGTGCCAGCAGTGAACTTTCGCGGGGGAACAATGAGCAGTTCTTC. Translated, it gives CASSELSRGNNEQFF. Complete variable domain (other parts from reference TRBV2 and TRBJ2-1): EPEVTQTPSHQVTQMGQEVILRCVPISNHLYFYWYRQILGQKVEFLVSFYNNEISEKSEIFDDQFSVERPDGSNFTLKIRSTKLEDSAMYFCASSELSRGNNEQFFGPGTRLTVL.

This clonotype came up a few times. V gene TRBV7-9 combines with J gene TRBJ1-2; D may be TRBD1 (6 bases). The CDR3 has 16 residues. CDR1 SEHNR and CDR2 FQNEAQ come from the germline V gene (reference sequence). V was shortened by 5 bases and J by 6 bases, with 22 bases between the two germline ends. The CDR3 bases are TGTGCCAGCAGCCGATCTACAGGGATCCAAAAGCATGGCTACACCTTC. It is translated as CASSRSTGIQKHGYTF.

This clonotype came up many times. The chain uses TRBV6-5 and TRBJ2-7; TRBD1 matches 7 bases. Looked up from germline, CDR1 is MNHEY and CDR2 is SVGAGI. CDR3 length equals 14 residues. V lost 5 bases, J lost 2 bases, and 6 bases stayed unmatched. CDR3 nucleotides: TGTGCCAGCAGTAACGGACAGGAGACCTACGAGCAGTACTTC. Protein product: CASSNGQETYEQYF.

This chain joins TRBV6-2 or TRBV6-3 and TRBJ2-3; 8 bases are shared with TRBD2. The CDR3 length is 17 residues. Germline lookup yields CDR1 MNHEY and CDR2 SVGEGT. J lost 4 bases, V lost 4 bases, and 13 bases had no gene match. This chain's CDR3 is CASSSQMGLDSPDTQYF. The DNA for the CDR3 is TGTGCCAGCAGTTCGCAAATGGGACTAGATTCCCCAGATACGCAGTATTTT.

This clonotype was seen only a few times. This may come from a read error, since a much larger clone is one base off. The rearrangement links TRBV10-3 to TRBJ2-7, with 8 bases lining up with TRBD1. The CDR3 is made up of 13 amino acids. Germline loops: CDR1 ENHRY, CDR2 SYGVKD. The J segment lost 3 bases and the V segment lost 6 bases, leaving 4 bases of the junction unmatched. The CDR3 DNA follows: TGTGCCATCAGGGGAACAGGGGGCTACGAGCAGTACTTC. Translated, it gives CAIRGTGGYEQYF.

This clonotype was seen a single time. The chain recombines TRBV6-5 with TRBJ2-1; no definite D call. This CDR3 comprises 15 residues. Trimming removed 4 bases at V and 4 bases at J, with 14 bases between. Germline V gene sequence: CDR1 MNHEY, CDR2 SVGAGI. The CDR3 here is CASSSANPLYNEQFF. The CDR3 DNA is TGTGCCAGCAGTTCCGCCAACCCCCTTTACAATGAGCAGTTCTTC.

This clonotype was seen many times. The genes are TRBV29-1 and TRBJ2-1; 10 bases line up with TRBD2. J gave up 0 bases and V 2 bases, and 1 base lay outside the gene matches. The CDR3 extends over 15 amino acids. CDR1 SQVTM and CDR2 ANQGSEA come from the germline V gene. CDR3 protein: CSVELAGVSYNEQFF. DNA of the CDR3: TGCAGCGTTGAACTAGCGGGGGTCTCCTACAATGAGCAGTTCTTC.

This clonotype was counted only a few times. This sequence joins TRBV7-8 and TRBJ2-7; 9 positions match TRBD1. The CDR3 runs 18 residues. The V and J ends lost 1 base and 2 bases, in that order; junction bases with no gene match: 12. The germline V gene encodes CDR1 SGHVS and CDR2 FQNEAQ. CDR3 DNA sequence: TGTGCCAGCAGCTTAGACCCCAATCCGAGGACAGGGGCCTACGAGCAGTACTTC. It specifies CASSLDPNPRTGAYEQYF.

CDR3 sequence: CSAGTSGEPNEQYF. DNA of the CDR3: TGCAGTGCCGGGACTAGCGGGGAGCCCAATGAGCAGTACTTC. The chain links TRBV20-1 to TRBJ2-5; 13 nucleotides match TRBD2. Germline V gives CDR1 DFQATT, CDR2 SNEGSKA (reference sequence). The CDR3 has 14 amino acids. V was clipped by 6 bases and J by 11 bases; unmatched bases: 12.

The chain uses TRBV4-3 and TRBJ2-1; 10 nucleotides line up with TRBD2. CDR3 size: 19 residues. Germline trimming cut 4 bases from V and 4 bases from J; bases unmatched to any gene: 16. Per the germline V gene, CDR1 is LGHNA and CDR2 is YSLEER. Here the CDR3 DNA reads TGCGCCAGCAGCCCCAAGGTTGGCGCGGGACTAGCGCGTTACAATGAGCAGTTCTTC. Protein product: CASSPKVGAGLARYNEQFF.

The genes are TRBV5-1 and TRBJ2-7, with TRBD1 as a possible D gene (6 bases). Deletions cut 4 bases from V and 0 bases from J, with 14 bases between. CDR1 and CDR2 (germline): SGHRS, YFSETQ. The CDR3 length is 15 residues. The CDR3 protein is CASSNGQTSSYEQYF. In nucleotides, the CDR3 is TGCGCCAGCAGCAACGGACAGACCAGCTCCTACGAGCAGTACTTC.

This chain connects TRBV7-2 to TRBJ2-3; 7 bases map to TRBD1. The V gene end was trimmed by 4 bases and the J gene end by 13 bases; junction bases not matched to a gene: 11. Germline V gene data show CDR1 as SGHTA and CDR2 as FQGNSA. CDR3 length equals 13 residues. The CDR3 DNA reads as TGTGCCAGCAGCTCCCAGGGGACAGCCATGAAGTATTTT. Translation: CASSSQGTAMKYF.

The genes are TRBV20-1 and TRBJ1-5, with 7 bases lining up with TRBD1. The trim removed 5 bases at V and 1 base at J, leaving 5 bases unmatched. The CDR3 has 14 amino acids. Germline CDR1 DFQATT, CDR2 SNEGSKA (reference sequence). CDR3: CSAWDSQSNQPQHF. CDR3 in DNA: TGCAGTGCTTGGGACAGTCAAAGCAATCAGCCCCAGCATTTT.

The chain uses TRBV19 and TRBJ2-3; 7 bases map to TRBD2. The trim removed 10 bases at V and 2 bases at J, leaving 9 bases unmatched. CDR3 length: 14 residues. CDR1 LNHDA and CDR2 SQIVND come from the germline V gene (reference sequence). CDR3 DNA sequence: TGTGCCACCGCGGGGGTAGCCCCCACAGATACGCAGTATTTT. It is translated as CATAGVAPTDTQYF.

With respect to this clonotype: A much larger clone lies one base from this, so it may be a read error. This chain joins TRBV3-1 and TRBJ1-5; no definite D call. Germline V gene data show CDR1 as LGHDT and CDR2 as YNNKEL (reference sequence). This CDR3 comprises 12 residues. CDR3 in amino acids: CAGSYLSQPQHF. CDR3 coding DNA: TGTGCCGGCAGCTACTTGAGTCAGCCCCAGCATTTT.

This rearrangement joins TRBV6-2 or TRBV6-3 to TRBJ2-1; TRBD2 matches 7 bases. The CDR3 is made up of 16 amino acids. V lost 5 bases to trimming and J lost 9 bases; unmatched junction nucleotides: 16. Germline V CDR1 and CDR2: MNHEY, SVGEGT. CDR3 coding DNA: TGTGCCAGCAGTCATCGGGAGACGGAGAAGCGGGGTGAGCAGTTCTTC. Protein product: CASSHRETEKRGEQFF.

J is TRBJ1-1 and V is TRBV10-2; no clear D. The CDR3 has 14 amino acids. Germline-derived CDR1 and CDR2 are WSHSY and SAAADI. Trimming removed 8 bases from V and 3 bases from J, with 16 bases in between. The CDR3 sequence is CASHLSGGDTEAFF. CDR3 in DNA: TGCGCCAGCCACCTGTCGGGCGGAGACACTGAAGCTTTCTTT.

This clonotype was seen at least ten times. V usage is TRBV6-5 and J usage is TRBJ1-1; D gene uncertain. Germline V gene lookup returns CDR1 MNHEY and CDR2 SVGAGI. The V gene lost 2 bases and the J gene lost 0 bases, with 7 bases spanning the gap. The CDR3 loop spans 14 amino acids. CDR3 amino acids: CASSYSGVNTEAFF. The DNA of the CDR3 is TGTGCCAGCAGTTACAGCGGGGTGAACACTGAAGCTTTCTTT.

As to this clonotype: A read error may produce the germline difference seen at one junction end. This rearrangement joins TRBV20-1 to TRBJ2-1; 8 bases map to TRBD2. The CDR3 totals 17 residues. CDR1 and CDR2 from the germline V gene are DFQATT and SNEGSKA (reference sequence). The CDR3 DNA reads TGCTGTGCTAGAGTCTTCCGGGGGCGGGAGGTCGGCAATGAGCAGTTCTTC. Its translation is CCARVFRGREVGNEQFF.

This clonotype occurred a few times. V gene TRBV6-2 or TRBV6-3 combines with J gene TRBJ2-5; no firm D call. V gave up 6 bases and J gave up 2 bases, with 13 bases separating them. CDR3 length equals 14 residues. Germline V lookup: CDR1 MNHEY, CDR2 SVGEGT. CDR3 in DNA: TGTGCCAGCAGCCTACTCCCTCCTCAAGAGACCCAGTACTTC. It codes for CASSLLPPQETQYF.